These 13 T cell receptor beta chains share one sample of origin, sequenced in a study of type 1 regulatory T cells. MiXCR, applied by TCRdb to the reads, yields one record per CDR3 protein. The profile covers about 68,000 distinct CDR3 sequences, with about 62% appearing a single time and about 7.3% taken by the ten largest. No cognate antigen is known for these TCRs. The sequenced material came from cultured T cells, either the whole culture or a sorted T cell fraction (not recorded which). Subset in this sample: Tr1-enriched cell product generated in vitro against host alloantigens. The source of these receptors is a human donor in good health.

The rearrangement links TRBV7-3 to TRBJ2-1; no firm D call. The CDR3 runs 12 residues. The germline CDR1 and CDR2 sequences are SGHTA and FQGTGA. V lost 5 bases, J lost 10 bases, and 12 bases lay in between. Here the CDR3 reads CASSPPGSEQFF. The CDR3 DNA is TGTGCCAGCAGCCCACCGGGCAGCGAGCAGTTCTTC. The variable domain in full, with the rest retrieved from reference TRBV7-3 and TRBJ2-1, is GAGVSQTPSNKVTEKGKYVELRCDPISGHTALYWYRQSLGQGPEFLIYFQGTGAADDSGLPNDRFFAVRPEGSVSTLKIQRTERGDSAVYLCASSPPGSEQFFGPGTRLTVL.

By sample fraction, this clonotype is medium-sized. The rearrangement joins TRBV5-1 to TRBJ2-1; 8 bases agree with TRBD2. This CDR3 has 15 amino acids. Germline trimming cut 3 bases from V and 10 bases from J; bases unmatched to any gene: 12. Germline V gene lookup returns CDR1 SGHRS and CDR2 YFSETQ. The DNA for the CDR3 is TGCGCCAGCAGCTCCCTCGCGGGAGGTTGGGAGGAGCAGTTCTTC. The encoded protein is CASSSLAGGWEEQFF.

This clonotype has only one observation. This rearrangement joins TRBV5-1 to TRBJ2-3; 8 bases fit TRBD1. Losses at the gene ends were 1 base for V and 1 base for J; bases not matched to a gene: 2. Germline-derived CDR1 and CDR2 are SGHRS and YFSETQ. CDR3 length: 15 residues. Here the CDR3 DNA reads TGCGCCAGCAGCTTGCAGGGACAGGGCACAGATACGCAGTATTTT. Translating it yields CASSLQGQGTDTQYF.

CDR3 sequence reads: CASSSLVSNTGELFF. The CDR3 DNA reads TGTGCCAGCAGTTCCTTAGTGTCGAACACCGGGGAGCTGTTTTTT. The chain combines TRBV6-5 with TRBJ2-2; D remains unclear. The CDR3 totals 15 residues. Germline V gene data show CDR1 as MNHEY and CDR2 as SVGAGI. V was pared by 4 bases and J by 0 bases, with 9 bases between.

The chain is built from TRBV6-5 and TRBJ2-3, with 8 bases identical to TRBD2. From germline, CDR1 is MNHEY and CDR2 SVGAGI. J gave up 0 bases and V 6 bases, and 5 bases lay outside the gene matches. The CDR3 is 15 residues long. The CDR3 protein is CASRPGRASTDTQYF. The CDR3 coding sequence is TGTGCCAGCAGGCCCGGGAGGGCGAGCACAGATACGCAGTATTTT.

The CDR3 sequence: CASSQNGGLYGYTF. DNA for the CDR3: TGTGCCAGCAGCCAGAACGGGGGGCTCTATGGCTACACCTTC. V usage is TRBV7-8 and J usage is TRBJ1-2; D might be TRBD1 (6 bases). This CDR3 region has 14 residues. CDR1 is SGHVS and CDR2 is FQNEAQ in the germline V gene. Trimming removed 5 bases at V and 4 bases at J, with 14 bases between.

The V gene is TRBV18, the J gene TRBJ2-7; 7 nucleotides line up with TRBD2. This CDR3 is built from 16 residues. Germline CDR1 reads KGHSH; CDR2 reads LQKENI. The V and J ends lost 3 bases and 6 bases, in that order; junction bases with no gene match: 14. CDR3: CASSPIQKRLAGEQYF. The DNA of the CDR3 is TGTGCCAGCTCACCGATCCAAAAGAGACTAGCCGGCGAGCAGTACTTC. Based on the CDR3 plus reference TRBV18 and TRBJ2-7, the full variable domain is NAGVMQNPRHLVRRRGQEARLRCSPMKGHSHVYWYRQLPEEGLKFMVYLQKENIIDESGMPKERFSAEFPKEGPSILRIQQVVRGDSAAYFCASSPIQKRLAGEQYFGPGTRLTVT.

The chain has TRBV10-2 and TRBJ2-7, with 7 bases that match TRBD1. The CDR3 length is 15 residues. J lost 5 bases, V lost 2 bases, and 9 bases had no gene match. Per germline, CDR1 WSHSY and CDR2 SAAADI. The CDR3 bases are TGCGCCAGCAGTGAGCCTAGGACAGGTCTCGACGAGCAGTACTTC. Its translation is CASSEPRTGLDEQYF.

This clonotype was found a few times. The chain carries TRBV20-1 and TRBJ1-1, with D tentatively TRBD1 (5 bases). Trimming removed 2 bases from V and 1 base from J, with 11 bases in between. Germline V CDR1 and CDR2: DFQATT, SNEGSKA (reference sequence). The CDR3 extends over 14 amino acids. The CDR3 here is CSARRDPWNTEAFF. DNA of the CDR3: TGCAGTGCTAGAAGGGACCCGTGGAACACTGAAGCTTTCTTT.

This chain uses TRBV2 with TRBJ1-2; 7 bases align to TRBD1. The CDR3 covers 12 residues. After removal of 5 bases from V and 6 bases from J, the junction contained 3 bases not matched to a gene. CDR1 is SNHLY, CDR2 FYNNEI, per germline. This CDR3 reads CASSRDRDGYTF. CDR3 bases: TGTGCCAGCAGTCGTGACAGGGATGGCTACACCTTC.

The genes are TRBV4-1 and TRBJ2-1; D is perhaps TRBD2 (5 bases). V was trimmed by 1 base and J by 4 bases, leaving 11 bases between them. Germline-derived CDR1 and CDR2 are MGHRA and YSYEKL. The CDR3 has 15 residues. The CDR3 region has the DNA TGCGCCAGCAGCCAAGGACGTAGCGAGTACAATGAGCAGTTCTTC. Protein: CASSQGRSEYNEQFF.

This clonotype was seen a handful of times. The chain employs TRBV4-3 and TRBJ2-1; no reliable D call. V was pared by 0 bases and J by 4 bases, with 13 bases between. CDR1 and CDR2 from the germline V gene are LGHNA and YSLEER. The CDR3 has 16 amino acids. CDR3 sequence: CASSQDSGQVYNEQFF. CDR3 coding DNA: TGCGCCAGCAGCCAAGATTCCGGGCAGGTGTACAATGAGCAGTTCTTC.

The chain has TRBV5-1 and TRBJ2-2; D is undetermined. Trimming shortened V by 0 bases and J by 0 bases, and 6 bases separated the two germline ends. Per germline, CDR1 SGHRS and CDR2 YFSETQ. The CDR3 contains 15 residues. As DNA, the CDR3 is TGCGCCAGCAGCTTGGCCGGAACGAACACCGGGGAGCTGTTTTTT. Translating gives CASSLAGTNTGELFF.